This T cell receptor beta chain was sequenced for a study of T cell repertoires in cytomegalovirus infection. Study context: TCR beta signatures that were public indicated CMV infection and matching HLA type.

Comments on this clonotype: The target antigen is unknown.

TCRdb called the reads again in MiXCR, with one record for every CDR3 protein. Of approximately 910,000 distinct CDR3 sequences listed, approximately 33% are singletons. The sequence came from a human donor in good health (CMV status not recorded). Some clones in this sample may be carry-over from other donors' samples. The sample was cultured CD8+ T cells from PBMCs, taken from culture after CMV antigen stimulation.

The CDR3 DNA reads as TGTGCCAGCAGTGACGGTTGGGTCACTAAAAAACTGTTTTTT. This sequence encodes CASSDGWVTKKLFF. The chain has TRBV6-4 and TRBJ1-4; D unclear. The germline CDR1 and CDR2 sequences are MRHNA and SNTAGT. V gave up 2 bases and J gave up 9 bases, with 13 bases separating them. The CDR3 runs 14 residues.